The clone carrying this T cell receptor beta chain was counted only a few times. Its cognate antigen is unknown. Coverage ceases 3 residues before the CDR3 finishes, and the germline J gene fills in the end. There are 15 residues in the CDR3. Per the germline V gene, CDR1 is LNHDA and CDR2 is SQIVND (reference sequence). The J segment lost 5 bases and the V segment lost 4 bases, leaving 11 bases of the junction unmatched. Repertoires were generated with immunoSEQ multiplex PCR, while TCRdb's copy carries only in-frame clones and drops some. This sample includes about 34,000 clones with no singletons; its ten biggest clones take up around 3.2%. This specimen comes from a study of T cell clonality in common variable immunodeficiency. Study results and caveats: Shared TCRbeta clones were fewer between CVID subjects than controls.

Sample: peripheral blood mononuclear cells. V usage is TRBV19 and J usage is TRBJ2-7; 7 bases agree with TRBD1. The clonotype was recovered from a person aged 18 to 75 in good health. Here the CDR3 reads CASSRRQGSLNEQYF. The sequenced part of the CDR3 DNA is TGTGCCAGTAGTAGAAGACAGGGCTCTCTCAACGAG.